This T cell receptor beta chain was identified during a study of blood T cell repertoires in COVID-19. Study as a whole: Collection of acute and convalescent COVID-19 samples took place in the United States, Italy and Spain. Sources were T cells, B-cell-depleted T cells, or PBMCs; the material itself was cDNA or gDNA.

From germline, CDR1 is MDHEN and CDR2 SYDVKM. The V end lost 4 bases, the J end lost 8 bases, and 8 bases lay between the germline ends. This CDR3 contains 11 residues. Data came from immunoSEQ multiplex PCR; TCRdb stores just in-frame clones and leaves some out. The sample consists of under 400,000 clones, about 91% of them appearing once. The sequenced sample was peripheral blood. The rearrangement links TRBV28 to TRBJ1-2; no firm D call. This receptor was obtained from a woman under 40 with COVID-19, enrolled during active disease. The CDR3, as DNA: TGTGCCAGCAGTTACAGAGTGGGCTACACCTTC. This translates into CASSYRVGYTF.